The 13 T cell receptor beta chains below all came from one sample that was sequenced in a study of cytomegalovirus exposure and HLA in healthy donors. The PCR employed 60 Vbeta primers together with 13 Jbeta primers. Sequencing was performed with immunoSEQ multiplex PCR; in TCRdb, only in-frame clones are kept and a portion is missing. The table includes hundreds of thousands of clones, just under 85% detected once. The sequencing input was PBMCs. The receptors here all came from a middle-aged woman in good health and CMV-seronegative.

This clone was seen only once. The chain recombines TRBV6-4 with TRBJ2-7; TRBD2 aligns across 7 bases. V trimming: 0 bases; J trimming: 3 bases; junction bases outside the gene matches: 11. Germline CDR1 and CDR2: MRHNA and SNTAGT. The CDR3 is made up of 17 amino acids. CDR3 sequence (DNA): TGTGCCAGCAGTGACTCGTGCTCGGGGGGTTGGCGCTACGAGCAGTACTTC. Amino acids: CASSDSCSGGWRYEQYF.

CDR3 in amino acids: CASSWDNSYEQYF. For the CDR3, the DNA is TGTGCCAGCAGCTGGGACAACTCCTACGAGCAGTACTTC. The chain recombines TRBV11-2 with TRBJ2-7, with a tentative D call TRBD1 (6 bases). Germline lookup yields CDR1 SGHAT and CDR2 FQNNGV. Trimming cost V 4 bases and J 0 bases, with 7 bases left between them. The CDR3 consists of 13 residues.

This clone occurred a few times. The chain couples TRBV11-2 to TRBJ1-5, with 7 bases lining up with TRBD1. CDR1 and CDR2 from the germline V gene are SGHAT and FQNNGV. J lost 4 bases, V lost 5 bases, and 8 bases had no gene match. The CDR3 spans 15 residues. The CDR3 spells CASSPLTGSNQPQHF. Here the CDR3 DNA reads TGTGCCAGCAGCCCTCTGACAGGGTCGAATCAGCCCCAGCATTTT.

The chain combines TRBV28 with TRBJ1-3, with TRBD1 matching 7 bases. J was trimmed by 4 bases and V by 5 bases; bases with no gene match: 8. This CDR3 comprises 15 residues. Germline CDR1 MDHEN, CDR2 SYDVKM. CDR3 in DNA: TGTGCCAGCAGTCGCCAGGGGGTGGGAGGAAACACCATATATTTT. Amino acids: CASSRQGVGGNTIYF.

This chain's CDR3 is CASSVAGEFGGYTF. The DNA of the CDR3 is TGTGCCAGCAGCGTAGCGGGGGAATTTGGTGGCTACACCTTC. This rearrangement joins TRBV9 to TRBJ1-2; possible D gene TRBD1, 5 bases. Trimming left V 0 bases short and J 7 bases short, with 13 bases between. The germline V gene has CDR1 SGDLS and CDR2 YYNGEE. This CDR3 contains 14 residues.

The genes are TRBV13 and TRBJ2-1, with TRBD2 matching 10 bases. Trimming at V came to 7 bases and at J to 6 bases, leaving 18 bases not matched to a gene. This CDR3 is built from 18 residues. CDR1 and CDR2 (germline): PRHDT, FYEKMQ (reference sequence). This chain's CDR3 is CASNTGSSGGTFINEQFF. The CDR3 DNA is TGTGCCAGCAATACAGGTTCTAGCGGGGGCACCTTTATCAATGAGCAGTTCTTC.

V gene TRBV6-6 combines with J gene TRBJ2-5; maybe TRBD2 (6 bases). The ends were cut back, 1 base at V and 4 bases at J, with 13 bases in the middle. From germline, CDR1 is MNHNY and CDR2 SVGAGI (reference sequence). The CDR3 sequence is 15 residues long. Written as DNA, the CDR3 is TGTGCCAGCAGTTACTTGCCGACTAGACGAGAGACCCAGTACTTC. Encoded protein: CASSYLPTRRETQYF.

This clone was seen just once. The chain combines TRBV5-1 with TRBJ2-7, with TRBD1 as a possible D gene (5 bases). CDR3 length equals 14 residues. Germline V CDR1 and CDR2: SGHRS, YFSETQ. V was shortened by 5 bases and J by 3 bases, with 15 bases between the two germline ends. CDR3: CASSEAGAIYEQYF. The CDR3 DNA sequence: TGCGCCAGCAGTGAAGCTGGGGCCATCTACGAGCAGTACTTC. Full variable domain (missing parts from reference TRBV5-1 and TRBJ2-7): KAGVTQTPRYLIKTRGQQVTLSCSPISGHRSVSWYQQTPGQGLQFLFEYFSETQRNKGNFPGRFSGRQFSNSRSEMNVSTLELGDSALYLCASSEAGAIYEQYFGPGTRLTVT.

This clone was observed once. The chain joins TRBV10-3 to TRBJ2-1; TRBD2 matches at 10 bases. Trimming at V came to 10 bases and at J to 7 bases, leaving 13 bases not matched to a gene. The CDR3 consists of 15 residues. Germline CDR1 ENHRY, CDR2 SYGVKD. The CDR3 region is CATTSTSGSQNEQFF. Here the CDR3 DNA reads TGTGCCACCACCTCGACTAGCGGGTCTCAAAATGAGCAGTTCTTC.

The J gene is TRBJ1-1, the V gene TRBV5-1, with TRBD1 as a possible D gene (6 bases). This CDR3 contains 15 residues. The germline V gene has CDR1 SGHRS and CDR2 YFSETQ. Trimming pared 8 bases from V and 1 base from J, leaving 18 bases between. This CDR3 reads CASRPIQGPNTEAFF. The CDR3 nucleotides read TGCGCCAGTCGGCCTATACAGGGACCGAACACTGAAGCTTTCTTT.

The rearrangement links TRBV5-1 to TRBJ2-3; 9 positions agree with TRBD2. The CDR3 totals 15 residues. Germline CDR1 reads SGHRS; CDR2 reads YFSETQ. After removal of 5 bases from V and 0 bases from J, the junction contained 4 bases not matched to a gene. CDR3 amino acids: CASRAGGGSTDTQYF. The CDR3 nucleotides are TGCGCCAGCAGAGCGGGGGGCGGGAGCACAGATACGCAGTATTTT.

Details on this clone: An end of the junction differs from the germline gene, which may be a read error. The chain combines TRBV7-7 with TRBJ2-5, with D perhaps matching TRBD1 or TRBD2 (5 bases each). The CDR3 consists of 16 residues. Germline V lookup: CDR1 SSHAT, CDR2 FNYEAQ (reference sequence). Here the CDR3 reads CASSLGERERRETQYF. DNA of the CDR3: TGTGCTAGCAGCTTAGGGGAACGGGAAAGAAGGGAGACCCAGTACTTC.

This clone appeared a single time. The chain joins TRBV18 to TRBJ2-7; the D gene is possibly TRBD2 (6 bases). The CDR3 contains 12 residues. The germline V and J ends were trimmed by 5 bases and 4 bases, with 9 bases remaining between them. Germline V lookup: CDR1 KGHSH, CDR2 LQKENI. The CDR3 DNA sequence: TGTGCCAGCTCAGTCGGGGGTTACGAGCAGTACTTC. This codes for CASSVGGYEQYF.